This T cell receptor beta chain was identified in a study of T-cell reconstitution after alpha-beta-depleted transplantation in children. It was with unique molecular identifiers that the TCRbeta library was prepared. From the PCR reads, TCRdb called clonotypes with MiXCR, one entry per CDR3 protein. The repertoire has about 610,000 distinct CDR3 sequences, roughly a tenth of them found once; the top ten carry about 4%. V shed 2 bases and J 7 bases; nucleotides not matched to a gene: 7. Germline CDR1 and CDR2: MNHEY and SMNVEV (reference sequence). The CDR3 contains 15 residues. This clonotype was sampled from a human donor who donated a stem cell graft to a child with acute myeloid leukemia. This specimen consisted of PBMCs from the stem cell graft donor, obtained from the stem cell graft. The chain links TRBV27 to TRBJ2-2; 7 positions match TRBD1. CDR3 loop: CASSLNEGAGGELFF. For the CDR3, the DNA is TGTGCCAGCAGTTTAAACGAGGGGGCCGGCGGGGAGCTGTTTTTT.